These 21 T cell receptor beta chains originate from one sample sequenced in a study of blood T cell repertoires in COVID-19. TCRdb's table, derived via immunoSEQ multiplex PCR, lists solely in-frame clones and lacks some. Among 200,000 to 300,000 clones, nearly 85% were seen once, and the ten largest hold over 8.5%. The sequenced material came from peripheral blood. Receptors were obtained from a human donor in a cohort sampled during active COVID-19.

The DNA of the CDR3 is TGTGCCAGCAGCCGGACTAGCAGTTACGAGCAGTACTTC. Translated: CASSRTSSYEQYF. The V call is TRBV6-5, the J call TRBJ2-7; 8 bases line up with TRBD2. Germline CDR1 and CDR2: MNHEY and SVGAGI. The CDR3 contains 13 residues. V trimming: 6 bases; J trimming: 4 bases; junction bases outside the gene matches: 5.

J is TRBJ1-1 and V is TRBV9; 7 positions match TRBD1. V lost 4 bases, J lost 4 bases, and 4 bases stayed unmatched. The CDR3 has 13 residues. The V gene's germline CDR1 is SGDLS and CDR2 YYNGEE. CDR3 coding DNA: TGTGCCAGCAGCATCCGACAGGGCACTGAAGCTTTCTTT. Encoded protein: CASSIRQGTEAFF.

The rearrangement joins TRBV3-1 (or the pseudogene TRBV3-2) to TRBJ2-7, with D perhaps matching TRBD1 (6 bases). The V end lost 0 bases, the J end lost 2 bases, and 14 bases lay between the germline ends. Germline lookup yields CDR1 LGHDT and CDR2 YNNKEL (reference sequence). There are 16 residues in the CDR3. The CDR3 region is CASSQDPNRATYEQYF. In DNA form, the CDR3 reads TGTGCCAGCAGCCAAGACCCGAACAGGGCCACCTACGAGCAGTACTTC.

This clone is a singleton in its sample. V and J are TRBV7-2 and TRBJ1-2; D call uncertain. CDR3 length equals 14 residues. Trimming cost V 2 bases and J 5 bases, with 12 bases left between them. Germline V gene data show CDR1 as SGHTA and CDR2 as FQGNSA. The CDR3 loop is CASSLNSLAYGYTF. CDR3 nucleotides: TGTGCCAGCAGCTTAAACAGCCTGGCATATGGCTACACCTTC.

The chain combines TRBV28 with TRBJ2-3; D unresolved. Germline-derived CDR1 and CDR2 are MDHEN and SYDVKM. CDR3 size: 16 residues. The germline V and J ends were trimmed by 1 base and 4 bases, with 15 bases remaining between them. The CDR3 DNA is TGTGCCAGCAGTTTATTTCGCCCCCTGGGCCCAGATACGCAGTATTTT. Translation: CASSLFRPLGPDTQYF. Looking up the rest from reference TRBV28 and TRBJ2-3 gives the full variable domain: DVKVTQSSRYLVKRTGEKVFLECVQDMDHENMFWYRQDPGLGLRLIYFSYDVKMKEKGDIPEGYSVSREKKERFSLILESASTNQTSMYLCASSLFRPLGPDTQYFGPGTRLTVL.

The genes are TRBV18 and TRBJ2-3; 7 nucleotides align to TRBD2. Losses at the gene ends were 2 bases for V and 2 bases for J; bases not matched to a gene: 1. Germline V gives CDR1 KGHSH, CDR2 LQKENI. The CDR3 has 14 amino acids. CDR3 in DNA: TGTGCCAGCTCACCAAGCGGGGTCACAGATACGCAGTATTTT. Translated: CASSPSGVTDTQYF.

This clone was observed a single time. The gene calls are TRBV4-2 and TRBJ1-5; 7 bases align to TRBD1. The CDR3 is made up of 15 amino acids. Germline V gene data show CDR1 as LGHNA and CDR2 as YNFKEQ. With 0 bases clipped from V and 4 bases from J, the junction kept 3 bases outside the gene matches. The CDR3 region is CASSQEGTENQPQHF. CDR3 coding DNA: TGTGCCAGCAGCCAAGAGGGGACAGAAAATCAGCCCCAGCATTTT.

J is TRBJ2-2 and V is TRBV6-5, with 9 bases that match TRBD1. Trimming removed 6 bases from V and 4 bases from J; junction bases left unmatched: 6. The CDR3 length is 15 residues. Germline V lookup: CDR1 MNHEY, CDR2 SVGAGI. CDR3 amino acids: CASRLQGAVTGELFF. CDR3 sequence (DNA): TGTGCCAGCAGATTACAGGGGGCTGTCACCGGGGAGCTGTTTTTT.

The genes are TRBV29-1 and TRBJ1-1, with D tentatively TRBD1 (6 bases). The CDR3 loop spans 11 amino acids. From germline, CDR1 is SQVTM and CDR2 ANQGSEA. V lost 7 bases, J lost 9 bases, and 15 bases lay in between. The CDR3 spells CSAGQTEQAFF. CDR3 DNA: TGCAGCGCCGGACAGACCGAGCAAGCTTTCTTT.

The chain recombines TRBV27 with TRBJ2-1, with 10 bases that match TRBD2. From germline, CDR1 is MNHEY and CDR2 SMNVEV (reference sequence). CDR3 length equals 17 residues. The J segment lost 3 bases and the V segment lost 7 bases, leaving 12 bases of the junction unmatched. In DNA, the CDR3 is TGTGCCAGCACGTTCCGGACTAGCGGAGCGGTCTACAATGAGCAGTTCTTC. Residues: CASTFRTSGAVYNEQFF.

V is TRBV28 and J is TRBJ1-2; TRBD1 agrees at 7 bases. This CDR3 region has 12 residues. J gave up 2 bases and V 9 bases, and 3 bases lay outside the gene matches. The germline CDR1 and CDR2 sequences are MDHEN and SYDVKM. This CDR3 is CASATGNYGYTF. DNA for the CDR3: TGTGCCAGTGCGACAGGGAACTATGGCTACACCTTC.

This chain links TRBV18 with TRBJ1-1, with D uncertain. CDR1 is KGHSH and CDR2 is LQKENI in the germline V gene. There are 14 residues in the CDR3. Trimming shortened V by 3 bases and J by 4 bases, and 12 bases separated the two germline ends. CDR3 region: CASSPPGPGTEAFF. CDR3 in DNA: TGTGCCAGCTCACCCCCGGGTCCGGGCACTGAAGCTTTCTTT. Supplemented by reference TRBV18 and TRBJ1-1, the full variable domain reads NAGVMQNPRHLVRRRGQEARLRCSPMKGHSHVYWYRQLPEEGLKFMVYLQKENIIDESGMPKERFSAEFPKEGPSILRIQQVVRGDSAAYFCASSPPGPGTEAFFGQGTRLTVV.

This clone appeared many times. The chain has TRBV27 and TRBJ2-1, with D possibly matching TRBD2 (6 bases). The CDR3 sequence is 14 residues long. V was pared by 4 bases and J by 7 bases, with 14 bases between. Germline V gene sequence: CDR1 MNHEY, CDR2 SMNVEV (reference sequence). CDR3 DNA sequence: TGTGCCAGCAGTTCTGGGGGAGGAAGGAATGAGCAGTTCTTC. It translates to CASSSGGGRNEQFF.

The chain is built from TRBV7-9 and TRBJ1-2; 9 bases agree with TRBD1. The CDR3 extends over 17 amino acids. Losses at the gene ends were 5 bases for V and 2 bases for J; bases not matched to a gene: 12. Germline lookup yields CDR1 SEHNR and CDR2 FQNEAQ (reference sequence). The CDR3 is CASSTPGTGWANYGYTF. CDR3 bases: TGTGCCAGCAGCACCCCCGGGACAGGGTGGGCAAACTATGGCTACACCTTC.

V gene TRBV11-2 combines with J gene TRBJ1-3; no clear D. This CDR3 region has 15 residues. V was cut by 3 bases and J by 0 bases, with 9 bases left in between. Germline V gene data show CDR1 as SGHAT and CDR2 as FQNNGV. The CDR3 loop reads CASSFNSLSGNTIYF. CDR3 nucleotides: TGTGCCAGCAGCTTCAACAGCCTCTCTGGAAACACCATATATTTT.

This sequence joins TRBV7-2 and TRBJ2-7; D is perhaps TRBD2 (7 bases). V shed 1 base and J shed 4 bases, with 11 bases lying between them. Germline CDR1 is SGHTA and CDR2 is FQGNSA. CDR3 length: 14 residues. The CDR3 DNA reads as TGTGCCAGCAGCTTAGGAGGGGGGGGTTACGAGCAGTACTTC. Translation: CASSLGGGGYEQYF.

The V call is TRBV3-1 (or the pseudogene TRBV3-2), the J call TRBJ2-2, with TRBD2 matching 9 bases. This CDR3 region has 17 residues. Germline-derived CDR1 and CDR2 are LGHDT and YNNKEL (reference sequence). With 5 bases clipped from V and 1 base from J, the junction kept 8 bases outside the gene matches. The CDR3 DNA reads TGTGCCAGCAGCGGACCGCTAGCGGGGTGGAACACCGGGGAGCTGTTTTTT. It codes for CASSGPLAGWNTGELFF.

The chain links TRBV6-1 to TRBJ1-2, with D hard to call. The ends were cut back, 0 bases at V and 5 bases at J, with 7 bases in the middle. CDR3 size: 13 residues. Germline-derived CDR1 and CDR2 are MNHNS and SASEGT. Written as DNA, the CDR3 is TGTGCCAGCAGTGAAGCGCAGGAATATGGCTACACCTTC. Protein product: CASSEAQEYGYTF.

The V gene is TRBV9, the J gene TRBJ1-3, with 7 bases lining up with TRBD1. Unmatched junction bases numbered 6, after V lost 4 bases and J lost 2 bases. This CDR3 has 15 residues. Germline V lookup: CDR1 SGDLS, CDR2 YYNGEE. CDR3 nucleotides: TGTGCCAGCAGCACTTCGGACAGGCCTGGAAACACCATATATTTT. Amino acids: CASSTSDRPGNTIYF.

This clone has only a few counts. The chain recombines TRBV28 with TRBJ2-7, with 11 bases that match TRBD1. From germline, CDR1 is MDHEN and CDR2 SYDVKM. J gave up 6 bases and V 3 bases, and 4 bases lay outside the gene matches. CDR3 length: 14 amino acids. The CDR3, as DNA: TGTGCCAGCAGTTTGGGACAGGGGGTCCCCGAGCAGTACTTC. Protein product: CASSLGQGVPEQYF.

The rearrangement joins TRBV19 to TRBJ1-4, with a tentative D call TRBD1 (5 bases). CDR1 and CDR2 (germline): LNHDA, SQIVND (reference sequence). The CDR3 is 14 amino acids. V lost 5 bases, J lost 4 bases, and 11 bases lay in between. The CDR3 DNA sequence: TGTGCCAGTAGTGACCGGAGGGGTAATGAAAAACTGTTTTTT. It specifies CASSDRRGNEKLFF.